One TCR beta chain is described in this entry. Its antigen has not been determined. The junction shows a germline mismatch at one end, possibly a read error. The library was prepared using 5' RACE. The instrument was an Illumina HiSeq 2500. A second roughly 6 to 11 cycle PCR used a sample-barcoded 5' primer and a J-beta primer mix. A template-switch 5' adaptor carrying 12 random nucleotides introduced a unique molecular identifier onto each TCR beta cDNA molecule. At least 2.5 million CDR3-containing paired-end reads were obtained from each sample. First-strand cDNA was synthesized from all RNA with the Mint cDNA synthesis kit, primed by a TRBC-specific oligonucleotide. After uracil-DNA glycosylase treatment, a first 18-cycle PCR used universal primers M1SS and BC2_uni_R on all cDNA. From the authors' description of their analysis: For normalization, 1 million high-quality reads, each with a distinct molecular identifier, were randomly selected from each sample. Reads with shared molecular identifiers were discarded instead of being binned into consensus sequences. MiTCR, set to a Q25 quality threshold and the strictest error-elimination algorithm, was used for CDR3 identification, clonotype clustering and error correction. A nonparametric unseen species model with Euler transformation was used to estimate a lower bound on total TCR beta diversity. TCRdb trimmed public reads at Q25 via fastp, called clones via MiXCR and kept in-frame beta chains. CDR3 protein sequences are deduplicated, and each keeps its most common genes and DNA. It is TCRdb's table, rather than the study itself, that gives the V and J calls and clone size. The sample table lists about 640,000 distinct CDR3 sequences, approximately 50% of them with a count of one. Approximately 37% of the sample is taken by the ten largest.

The sample belongs to a study of blood T cells in healthy people across ages (dated by TCRdb to between 2014 and 2017). Broadly, across the study: Template switching captured roughly one uniquely barcoded TCR beta cDNA molecule per two T cells in model experiments. Age-related changes in TCR beta repertoire diversity were measured in the study by deep sequencing normalized with unique cDNA molecular identifiers. Donors were grouped into four age groups: young (average 16 years), middle-aged (approximately 41), aged (62) and long-lived (just over 80). To avoid experimental bias, donors of different ages were distributed randomly across sequencing lanes. The study analyzed two additional independent replicas of 1 million unique cDNA reads from the same blood draw for two donors, one aged 18 to 29 and one aged 80 or older.

Donors were approximately 42 systemically healthy Caucasian individuals from Russia aged 6 to 90 years. Ten milliliters of peripheral blood were drawn from each donor into EDTA-treated Vacutainer tubes. Ficoll-Paque density-gradient centrifugation was used to isolate PBMCs, with at least 6.5 million per sample. Total RNA, at least 5 micrograms per sample, was extracted from PBMCs with Trizol reagent. For every donor, flow cytometry on a PBMC aliquot measured the percentage of naive CD45RAhigh/CD27high T cells. Overall results and qualifications from the work: Compared with the aged group, the long-lived group had more naive CD4+ T cells, fewer expanded clones and increased TCR diversity, a pattern suggesting age selection. There was a strong correlation between observed TCR beta diversity and the percentage of naive T cells measured by flow cytometry. Estimates of total diversity from one million sequenced T cells were regarded as lower bounds and underestimates. Because profiling used bulk unsorted PBMCs, naive and antigen-experienced compartments could not be compared conclusively. Because donor CMV infection status was unknown, age-related changes in expanded clonotypes were potentially confounded. Observed TCR beta diversity per million T cells fell roughly linearly with age, and a significant reduction was already apparent by age around 40.

The CDR3 measures 15 amino acids from cysteine to phenylalanine. The only DNA kept is the CDR3, 45 bases in frame from the first base. The chain is encoded by TRBV12-3 or TRBV12-4 joined to TRBJ2-3; TRBD2 fits 12 bases in the junction. This clonotype was obtained from a man between 60 and 75 years old in good health. Sequenced sample: blood. The DNA sequence reads TGTGCCAGCAGCCGACTAGCGGGGGAGCCAGATGCGCAGTATTTT. Translated, this is CASSRLAGEPDAQYF.